The rows below give T cell receptor beta chains drawn from one sample of a study of blood T cells in healthy people across ages. MiXCR, run by TCRdb on the 5' RACE reads, gives a single entry per CDR3 protein. The data show 600,000 or so distinct CDR3 sequences, around 31% seen once. What was sequenced was blood. These receptors came from an elderly woman in good health. CDR3s include the opening cysteine and the closing phenylalanine or tryptophan. The D gene is left open where the match is weak. Size values are once, few and many counts, or a class for expanded clones, and some rows have none.

size: -
D: TRBD2
V: TRBV15
J: TRBJ2-6
CDR3: CATSREGFGRTRAGANVLTF
DNA: TGTGCCACCAGCAGAGAAGGCTTCGGGAGGACCCGTGCTGGGGCCAACGTCCTGACTTTC

size: many
D: TRBD2
V: TRBV27
J: TRBJ2-7
CDR3: CASSLVAGGLYEQYF
DNA: TGTGCCAGCAGTTTAGTGGCGGGGGGTCTCTACGAGCAGTACTTC

size: -
D: TRBD2
V: TRBV6-1
J: TRBJ2-3
CDR3: CASSGTSGPPGTDTQYF
DNA: TGTGCCAGCAGCGGGACTAGCGGTCCCCCGGGGACAGATACGCAGTATTTT

size: many
D: TRBD1
V: TRBV12-3/TRBV12-4
J: TRBJ1-6
CDR3: CASSRQGEGSSPLHF
DNA: TGTGCCAGCAGTCGACAGGGAGAAGGGAGTTCACCCCTCCACTTT

size: -
D: TRBD2
V: TRBV7-2
J: TRBJ2-7
CDR3: CASSLDVGGAFYEQYF
DNA: TGTGCCAGCAGCTTGGACGTCGGGGGGGCCTTCTACGAGCAGTACTTC

size: few
D: TRBD2
V: TRBV5-1
J: TRBJ2-1
CDR3: CASRPGLEGNEQFF
DNA: TGCGCCAGCAGGCCGGGACTAGAAGGAAACGAGCAGTTCTTC

size: -
D: -
V: TRBV10-3
J: TRBJ2-5
CDR3: CAISSGSGETQYF
DNA: TGTGCCATCAGCTCGGGAAGCGGGGAGACCCAGTACTTC

size: -
D: -
V: TRBV5-1
J: TRBJ1-6
CDR3: CASSLEGASSYNSPLHF
DNA: TGCGCCAGCAGCTTGGAGGGCGCCAGCTCCTATAATTCACCCCTCCACTTT

size: -
D: -
V: TRBV7-2
J: TRBJ2-5
CDR3: CASMTDGNQETQYF
DNA: TGTGCCAGCATGACCGACGGGAACCAAGAGACCCAGTACTTC

size: many
D: -
V: TRBV20-1
J: TRBJ2-1
CDR3: CSARDRRWSSYNEQFF
DNA: TGCAGTGCTAGAGATAGGAGGTGGAGCTCCTACAATGAGCAGTTCTTC

size: many
D: TRBD2
V: TRBV4-1
J: TRBJ2-1
CDR3: CASSQDRTSGGYNEQFF
DNA: TGCGCCAGCAGCCAAGATCGCACTAGCGGGGGGTACAATGAGCAGTTCTTC

size: many
D: -
V: TRBV7-2
J: TRBJ2-7
CDR3: CASSLARNRGEQYF
DNA: TGTGCCAGCAGCTTAGCGAGGAACAGAGGGGAGCAGTACTTC

size: -
D: -
V: TRBV29-1
J: TRBJ1-1
CDR3: CSGQGYAEAFF
DNA: TGCAGCGGCCAGGGGTACGCTGAAGCTTTCTTT

size: few
D: TRBD1
V: TRBV6-1
J: TRBJ2-7
CDR3: CASSGTGRNEQYF
DNA: TGTGCCAGCAGTGGGACAGGGAGGAATGAGCAGTACTTC

size: few
D: TRBD1
V: TRBV20-1
J: TRBJ2-3
CDR3: CSARTDRGRTDTQYF
DNA: TGCAGTGCTAGGACCGACAGGGGGCGTACAGATACGCAGTATTTT

size: few
D: TRBD1
V: TRBV7-2
J: TRBJ2-7
CDR3: CASSEDRGRHEQYF
DNA: TGTGCCAGCAGCGAGGACAGGGGGCGCCACGAGCAGTACTTC

size: many
D: -
V: TRBV12-3/TRBV12-4
J: TRBJ1-4
CDR3: CASSKQGANEKLFF
DNA: TGTGCCAGCAGTAAACAGGGAGCTAATGAAAAACTGTTTTTT

size: -
D: TRBD1
V: TRBV20-1
J: TRBJ1-2
CDR3: CSARKPGTGGASNYGYTF
DNA: TGCAGTGCTCGTAAGCCCGGGACAGGGGGCGCCAGTAACTATGGCTACACCTTC

size: -
D: -
V: TRBV20-1
J: TRBJ1-4
CDR3: CSAPPMDWGGNEKLFF
DNA: TGCAGTGCTCCTCCGATGGATTGGGGCGGAAATGAAAAACTGTTTTTT

size: -
D: -
V: TRBV6-2/TRBV6-3
J: TRBJ2-7
CDR3: CASSYALAHSYEQYF
DNA: TGTGCCAGCAGTTACGCCCTGGCCCACTCCTACGAGCAGTACTTC

size: -
D: -
V: TRBV14
J: TRBJ2-7
CDR3: CASSQDKGVSSYEQYF
DNA: TGTGCCAGCAGCCAAGATAAGGGGGTATCGAGTTACGAGCAGTACTTC

size: -
D: -
V: TRBV7-2
J: TRBJ2-4
CDR3: CASSSRDTPKQYF
DNA: TGTGCCAGCAGCTCCCGGGACACTCCAAAGCAGTACTTC

size: few
D: -
V: TRBV6-1
J: TRBJ1-5
CDR3: CASSEVLGNQPQHF
DNA: TGTGCCAGCAGTGAAGTTCTGGGAAATCAGCCCCAGCATTTT

size: many
D: TRBD2
V: TRBV11-2
J: TRBJ2-7
CDR3: CASSLAGGPGEQYF
DNA: TGCGCCAGCAGCTTAGCGGGGGGGCCTGGAGAGCAGTACTTC

size: many
D: -
V: TRBV5-1
J: TRBJ2-3
CDR3: CASSLTGPRTDTQYF
DNA: TGCGCCAGCAGCTTAACAGGGCCCCGGACAGATACGCAGTATTTT

size: few
D: -
V: TRBV30
J: TRBJ2-1
CDR3: CACLGVYNEQFF
DNA: TGTGCCTGTTTAGGGGTCTACAATGAGCAGTTCTTC

size: many
D: -
V: TRBV7-2
J: TRBJ2-7
CDR3: CASSLAGGQTNYEQYF
DNA: TGTGCCAGCAGCTTAGCGGGAGGACAGACGAACTACGAGCAGTACTTC

size: few
D: -
V: TRBV10-3
J: TRBJ1-5
CDR3: CAIREDISNQPQHF
DNA: TGTGCCATCAGGGAGGACATTAGCAATCAGCCCCAGCATTTT

size: -
D: TRBD2
V: TRBV12-3/TRBV12-4
J: TRBJ2-3
CDR3: CASSRTRGSGDTQYF
DNA: TGTGCCAGCAGTCGGACTAGAGGGTCAGGGGATACGCAGTATTTT

size: many
D: TRBD1
V: TRBV10-3
J: TRBJ1-2
CDR3: CAISELDRGLGGYTF
DNA: TGTGCCATCAGTGAGTTAGACAGGGGGCTAGGTGGCTACACCTTC

size: -
D: -
V: TRBV4-3
J: TRBJ1-1
CDR3: CASSQDGPVNTEAFF
DNA: TGCGCCAGCAGCCAAGATGGTCCGGTGAACACTGAAGCTTTCTTT

size: few
D: -
V: TRBV19
J: TRBJ1-1
CDR3: CASSINLRATTEAFF
DNA: TGTGCCAGTAGTATCAATCTGAGGGCCACCACTGAAGCTTTCTTT

size: many
D: TRBD1
V: TRBV12-5
J: TRBJ1-2
CDR3: CASGLGGTGGSFGYTF
DNA: TGTGCTAGTGGTTTGGGGGGGACAGGGGGTTCGTTTGGCTACACCTTC

size: -
D: TRBD2
V: TRBV7-8
J: TRBJ2-5
CDR3: CASSYSGTQETQYF
DNA: TGTGCCAGCAGCTATAGCGGGACGCAAGAGACCCAGTACTTC